The rows below give T cell receptor beta chains drawn from one sample of a study of T-cell memory formation after mild COVID-19. TCRdb analysed the 5' RACE reads with MiXCR anew, one entry per CDR3 protein. This sample carries 200,000 to 250,000 distinct CDR3 sequences, just over 15% of them seen once, and the ten largest clones take less than 2.5%. Sequenced material: PBMCs or a T cell subset sorted from them (not recorded which). These receptor sequences come from an adult woman who had mild COVID-19 (a few samples of this study predate the infection). Cell type and time point are not known. Each CDR3 is given with its conserved first and last residue. D genes are given only for firm matches. Not all rows give a size; the values are once, few, many and, for expanded clones, a class.

V gene	clone size	J gene	D gene	CDR3 protein	CDR3 DNA
TRBV29-1	-	TRBJ2-5	-	CSVTGTHQETQYF	TGCAGCGTGACCGGGACTCACCAAGAGACCCAGTACTTC
TRBV19	-	TRBJ2-1	-	CASSITNEQFF	TGTGCCAGTAGTATAACGAATGAGCAGTTCTTC
TRBV20-1	few	TRBJ2-5	-	CSARKETQYF	TGCAGTGCTAGGAAAGAGACCCAGTACTTC
TRBV7-2	many	TRBJ2-5	-	CASSLGGGSATQYF	TGTGCCAGCAGCTTAGGTGGAGGGAGTGCGACCCAGTACTTC
TRBV20-1	-	TRBJ2-3	-	CSARQATDTQYF	TGCAGTGCTAGACAGGCTACAGATACGCAGTATTTT
TRBV18	few	TRBJ2-3	-	CASSPGPTDTQYF	TGTGCCAGCTCACCGGGCCCCACAGATACGCAGTATTTT
TRBV25-1	-	TRBJ1-5	-	CASSEEGQPQHF	TGTGCCAGCAGTGAAGAGGGACAGCCCCAGCATTTT
TRBV12-3/TRBV12-4	few	TRBJ1-5	-	CASSFDRNQPQHF	TGTGCCAGCAGTTTCGACAGGAATCAGCCCCAGCATTTT
TRBV14	many	TRBJ2-1	TRBD2	CASSHLAGGYNEQFF	TGTGCCAGCAGCCACCTAGCGGGAGGGTACAATGAGCAGTTCTTC
TRBV4-2	-	TRBJ2-3	TRBD2	CASSQGGASGGADTQYF	TGTGCCAGCAGCCAAGGTGGGGCTAGCGGGGGGGCAGATACGCAGTATTTT
TRBV5-1	few	TRBJ1-1	TRBD1	CASSRPTGAGTEAFF	TGCGCCAGCAGCCGACCGACAGGGGCGGGGACTGAAGCTTTCTTT
TRBV6-6	few	TRBJ1-1	-	CASSYSSQGGHF	TGTGCCAGCAGTTATTCATCACAAGGGGGACATTTT
TRBV28	few	TRBJ2-7	TRBD1	CASSFLGQRTYEQYF	TGTGCCAGCAGTTTCTTGGGACAGAGAACGTACGAGCAGTACTTC
TRBV6-5	many	TRBJ2-1	-	CASSYGGVKQFF	TGTGCCAGCAGTTACGGTGGGGTTAAGCAGTTCTTC
TRBV9	-	TRBJ1-4	-	CASSERGGNEKLFF	TGTGCCAGCAGCGAACGAGGGGGGAATGAAAAACTGTTTTTT
TRBV7-9	-	TRBJ2-3	-	CASSSQRGGLSTDTQYF	TGTGCCAGCAGCTCCCAACGCGGGGGCCTTAGCACAGATACGCAGTATTTT
TRBV29-1	-	TRBJ2-5	TRBD2	CSVRLAVETQYF	TGCAGCGTTCGACTAGCAGTAGAGACCCAGTACTTC
TRBV6-6	few	TRBJ2-1	-	CASSKLGSYNEQFF	TGTGCCAGCAGTAAACTAGGGTCCTACAATGAGCAGTTCTTC
TRBV7-9	many	TRBJ1-1	-	CASSLQNTEAFF	TGTGCCAGCAGCCTACAGAACACTGAAGCTTTCTTT
TRBV11-3	-	TRBJ2-7	-	CASSLGSDPSYEQYF	TGTGCCAGCAGCTTAGGTTCGGACCCCTCCTACGAGCAGTACTTC
TRBV4-3	-	TRBJ1-3	-	CASSQEGARSSGNTIYF	TGCGCCAGCAGCCAAGAGGGGGCTCGCAGCTCTGGAAACACCATATATTTT
TRBV18	-	TRBJ2-1	-	CASRTTTRRGNEQFF	TGTGCCAGCCGTACTACGACTCGCCGCGGGAATGAGCAGTTCTTC
TRBV2	few	TRBJ2-7	TRBD1	CASSRQGGPYEQYF	TGTGCCAGTAGTCGACAGGGTGGGCCCTACGAGCAGTACTTC